This T cell receptor (beta chain) comes out of a study of T cell responses to AZD1222 COVID-19 vaccine. The CDR3 is 13 residues long. V dropped 0 bases and J dropped 3 bases, with 3 bases sitting between them. Germline values: CDR1 LGHNA, CDR2 YSLEER. Libraries were prepared by immunoSEQ multiplex PCR; TCRdb keeps only in-frame clonotypes and omits some of them. The sample includes some 140,000 clones, 90% of them seen just once. The specimen was peripheral blood, collected on day 0 of AZD1222 vaccination. The rearrangement uses TRBV4-3 and TRBJ2-1, with D unclear. This TCR was recovered from an adult in good health. CDR3 in DNA: TGCGCCAGCAGCCAAGACTACTACAATGAGCAGTTCTTC. Translated, it gives CASSQDYYNEQFF.